In this sample, the clone carrying this T cell receptor (beta chain) turned up a few times. The data belong to a study of response to subunit inactivated influenza vaccine. Germline CDR1 is SGHRS and CDR2 is YFSETQ. The CDR3 loop spans 15 amino acids. V was clipped by 5 bases and J by 1 base, with 14 bases between them. MiXCR, run by TCRdb on the RT-PCR reads, gives a single entry per CDR3 protein. The sample lists around 320,000 distinct CDR3 sequences; around 22% were seen once. The material was PBMCs from blood, obtained roughly 20 months after vaccination. This TCR derives from a man between 50 and 69 years old who received an inactivated influenza vaccine. The chain carries TRBV5-1 and TRBJ2-3, with D maybe TRBD1 (6 bases). CDR3 sequence (DNA): TGCGCCAGCAGTCCACAGGGTCTGGGCACAGATACGCAGTATTTT. This sequence encodes CASSPQGLGTDTQYF.